This passage covers 29 T cell receptor beta chains from one sample sequenced in a study of human T cells and chemical hapten exposure. Time point defined: patch test 1, 2 weeks after DPC sensitization. Sample treatment: therapeutic diphenylcyclopropenone sensitization with weekly scalp DPC. A single record per CDR3 protein comes from TCRdb applying MiXCR to the RACE reads. The data show about 120,000 distinct CDR3 sequences, about 12% seen once. This material consisted of whole blood, taken in connection with sensitization to the hapten diphenylcyclopropenone (DPC). The receptors derive from a woman aged 45-65 years with alopecia areata. Some clones in this sample may be carry-over from other donors' samples.

This clonotype was seen many times. This rearrangement joins TRBV28 to TRBJ1-5; D is unresolved. Germline CDR1 and CDR2: MDHEN and SYDVKM. This CDR3 has 11 residues. The germline V and J ends were trimmed by 7 bases and 0 bases, with 1 base remaining between them. The CDR3, as DNA: TGTGCCAGCAATAGCAATCAGCCCCAGCATTTT. Translated: CASNSNQPQHF.

This clonotype has just a few counts. The chain has TRBV18 and TRBJ1-6; D might be TRBD1 (6 bases). Germline lookup yields CDR1 KGHSH and CDR2 LQKENI. V was clipped by 4 bases and J by 10 bases, with 11 bases between them. The CDR3 length is 13 residues. CDR3 DNA: TGTGCCAGCTCACGGGGGCAAGAATCACCCCTCCACTTT. Its protein is CASSRGQESPLHF.

This clonotype was counted many times. CDR3 residues: CASGNRGLDMYF. CDR3 bases: TGTGCCAGCGGGAACCGGGGACTGGATATGTATTTT. The rearrangement links TRBV12-3 or TRBV12-4 to TRBJ2-3; maybe TRBD2 (6 bases). The CDR3 totals 12 residues. The V end lost 8 bases, the J end lost 14 bases, and 20 bases lay between the germline ends.

This clonotype occurred many times. V and J are TRBV28 and TRBJ2-7; 12 bases match TRBD2. The germline V gene encodes CDR1 MDHEN and CDR2 SYDVKM. The CDR3 length is 16 residues. After removal of 2 bases from V and 3 bases from J, the junction contained 5 bases not matched to a gene. CDR3 sequence: CASSLGGLAGNYEQYF. Here the CDR3 DNA reads TGTGCCAGCAGTTTAGGGGGACTAGCGGGCAACTACGAGCAGTACTTC.

The chain couples TRBV7-9 to TRBJ1-6; 10 bases fit TRBD1. This CDR3 spans 16 amino acids. J gave up 7 bases and V 5 bases, and 8 bases lay outside the gene matches. CDR1 and CDR2 from the germline V gene are SEHNR and FQNEAQ (reference sequence). The chain's CDR3 is CASSPPGTGVNSPLHF. CDR3 DNA sequence: TGTGCCAGCAGCCCTCCCGGGACAGGGGTAAATTCACCCCTCCACTTT.

This chain links TRBV4-1 with TRBJ1-1, with a weak D call TRBD1 (5 bases). The CDR3 runs 15 residues. Germline lookup yields CDR1 MGHRA and CDR2 YSYEKL. V lost 4 bases and J 2 bases, leaving 14 bases between the germline ends. DNA of the CDR3: TGCGCCAGCAGCCTTATCAGGACACGTAACACTGAAGCTTTCTTT. Translated: CASSLIRTRNTEAFF.

V usage is TRBV3-1 and J usage is TRBJ2-7, with 7 bases aligning to TRBD1. Germline CDR1 LGHDT, CDR2 YNNKEL (reference sequence). The CDR3 runs to 14 residues. The V and J ends lost 4 bases and 6 bases, in that order; junction bases with no gene match: 9. The CDR3 sequence is CASSPQGDGREQYF. The CDR3 DNA sequence: TGTGCCAGCAGCCCCCAGGGGGATGGACGCGAGCAGTACTTC.

The chain uses TRBV12-3 or TRBV12-4 and TRBJ1-2; tentative D call: TRBD1 (6 bases). V was trimmed by 6 bases and J by 4 bases, leaving 18 bases between them. This CDR3 is 15 amino acids long. CDR3 region: CASSDNREIRYGYTF. The CDR3 region has the DNA TGTGCCAGCAGCGACAACAGGGAGATTCGCTATGGCTACACCTTC.

This clonotype was recorded a few times. The V call is TRBV29-1, the J call TRBJ1-1; no clear D gene. Trimming removed 6 bases at V and 2 bases at J, with 13 bases between. The CDR3 length is 13 residues. Germline V gene data show CDR1 as SQVTM and CDR2 as ANQGSEA. The CDR3 DNA sequence: TGCAGCGTCGCCCGGGCCGCCAACACTGAAGCTTTCTTT. Translating it yields CSVARAANTEAFF.

This clonotype was seen many times. This chain uses TRBV20-1 with TRBJ2-1, with D perhaps being TRBD1 or TRBD2 (5 bases each). Between the trimmed V and J ends, which lost 5 bases and 0 bases, there was a span of 11 bases. Germline values: CDR1 DFQATT, CDR2 SNEGSKA (reference sequence). The CDR3 spans 14 residues. CDR3 residues: CSAWGRSSYNEQFF. The CDR3 nucleotides are TGCAGTGCTTGGGGACGGAGCTCCTACAATGAGCAGTTCTTC.

This clonotype occurred many times. The chain recombines TRBV6-1 with TRBJ1-5; weak D call: TRBD1 (5 bases). The CDR3 spans 11 residues. Germline V gene lookup returns CDR1 MNHNS and CDR2 SASEGT. Trimming removed 6 bases from V and 6 bases from J, with 6 bases in between. CDR3 sequence (DNA): TGTGCCAGCAGGAGGGGTCAGCCCCAGCATTTT. It specifies CASRRGQPQHF.

This clonotype was counted a single time. This chain connects TRBV7-6 to TRBJ2-7; perhaps TRBD2 as D (5 bases). The CDR3 totals 16 residues. Germline loops: CDR1 SGHVS, CDR2 FNYEAQ. V lost 1 base, J lost 4 bases, and 17 bases lay in between. The CDR3 loop reads CASSLERAGMTYEQYF. CDR3 DNA: TGTGCCAGCAGCTTAGAAAGGGCCGGGATGACTTACGAGCAGTACTTC.

This clonotype has only a few counts. The chain joins TRBV18 to TRBJ1-5; D unclear. V gave up 2 bases and J gave up 10 bases, with 21 bases separating them. This CDR3 region has 16 residues. Germline-derived CDR1 and CDR2 are KGHSH and LQKENI. For the CDR3, the DNA is TGTGCCAGCTCACCAAGTTCACAGCCCGGTTTGCGTCCCCAGCATTTT. Amino acids: CASSPSSQPGLRPQHF. Together with reference TRBV18 and TRBJ1-5, the CDR3 gives the full variable domain: NAGVMQNPRHLVRRRGQEARLRCSPMKGHSHVYWYRQLPEEGLKFMVYLQKENIIDESGMPKERFSAEFPKEGPSILRIQQVVRGDSAAYFCASSPSSQPGLRPQHFGDGTRLSIL.

This clonotype was detected a few times. V and J are TRBV18 and TRBJ1-4, with 8 nucleotides matching TRBD1. CDR1 KGHSH and CDR2 LQKENI come from the germline V gene. The V and J ends lost 6 bases and 2 bases, in that order; junction bases with no gene match: 2. CDR3 size: 14 residues. Here the CDR3 reads CASSRQGTNEKLFF. DNA of the CDR3: TGTGCCAGCTCCCGACAGGGGACTAATGAAAAACTGTTTTTT.

V and J are TRBV7-2 and TRBJ1-6, with D tentatively TRBD1 (5 bases). There are 14 residues in the CDR3. From germline, CDR1 is SGHTA and CDR2 FQGNSA. With 4 bases removed from V and 7 bases from J, the gap between germline ends came to 11 bases. The chain's CDR3 is CASSSGTSNSPLHF. The CDR3 nucleotides read TGTGCCAGCAGCTCCGGGACCTCAAATTCACCCCTCCACTTT. Variable domain in full (rest from reference TRBV7-2 and TRBJ1-6): GAGVSQSPSNKVTEKGKDVELRCDPISGHTALYWYRQSLGQGLEFLIYFQGNSAPDKSGLPSDRFSAERTGGSVSTLTIQRTQQEDSAVYLCASSSGTSNSPLHFGNGTRLTVT.

The CDR3 region is CASSPGQHYGYTF. CDR3 sequence (DNA): TGTGCCAGCTCACCGGGACAGCACTATGGCTACACCTTC. The J gene is TRBJ1-2, the V gene TRBV18; 7 bases fit TRBD1. CDR3 length: 13 amino acids. With V trimmed by 3 bases and J by 3 bases, 1 base remained unmatched. Germline lookup yields CDR1 KGHSH and CDR2 LQKENI.

Ten or more counts support this clonotype. The V and J genes are TRBV6-5 and TRBJ2-7; 10 nucleotides agree with TRBD1. V shed 8 bases and J 3 bases; nucleotides not matched to a gene: 13. Germline V gene lookup returns CDR1 MNHEY and CDR2 SVGAGI. The CDR3 contains 16 residues. The CDR3 bases are TGTGCCAGCTCGGGTTCTGGGACAGGGGATGTCTACGAGCAGTACTTC. Its translation: CASSGSGTGDVYEQYF.

The chain recombines TRBV7-8 with TRBJ2-3; D is unresolved. This CDR3 has 15 residues. Between the trimmed V and J ends, which lost 2 bases and 3 bases, there was a span of 12 bases. CDR1 and CDR2 from the germline V gene are SGHVS and FQNEAQ. CDR3 nucleotide sequence: TGTGCCAGCAGCTTATGGGGTCCAGAAACAGATACGCAGTATTTT. Its protein product is CASSLWGPETDTQYF.

In this sample, this clonotype turned up many times. This chain joins TRBV28 and TRBJ1-2, with D perhaps matching TRBD1 (6 bases). Germline V CDR1 and CDR2: MDHEN, SYDVKM. The length of the CDR3 is 14 residues. Trimming pared 10 bases from V and 1 base from J, leaving 16 bases between. The CDR3 spells CATLRTGLNYGYTF. Written as DNA, the CDR3 is TGTGCCACCCTTCGAACAGGGCTTAACTATGGCTACACCTTC.

This clonotype was recorded many times. The rearrangement uses TRBV4-1 and TRBJ1-5; D uncertain. The CDR3 contains 13 residues. CDR1 MGHRA and CDR2 YSYEKL come from the germline V gene. V was shortened by 1 base and J by 8 bases, with 9 bases between the two germline ends. The CDR3 DNA reads as TGCGCCAGCAGCCAAGCGACCTTGGAGCCCCAGCATTTT. Its protein product is CASSQATLEPQHF.

The V call is TRBV5-1, the J call TRBJ2-3; TRBD2 matches 8 bases. The CDR3 spans 15 residues. With 1 base clipped from V and 4 bases from J, the junction kept 5 bases outside the gene matches. Germline CDR1 reads SGHRS; CDR2 reads YFSETQ. The CDR3 DNA reads as TGCGCCAGCAGCTTGCAACGGGAGGGCCCAGATACGCAGTATTTT. Its protein is CASSLQREGPDTQYF. The full variable domain, in which reference TRBV5-1 and TRBJ2-3 provide the parts outside the CDR3, is KAGVTQTPRYLIKTRGQQVTLSCSPISGHRSVSWYQQTPGQGLQFLFEYFSETQRNKGNFPGRFSGRQFSNSRSEMNVSTLELGDSALYLCASSLQREGPDTQYFGPGTRLTVL.

The genes are TRBV28 and TRBJ1-2; tentatively, D is TRBD1 (6 bases). Per the germline V gene, CDR1 is MDHEN and CDR2 is SYDVKM. The V gene lost 6 bases and the J gene lost 3 bases, with 11 bases spanning the gap. This CDR3 has 13 residues. CDR3 sequence: CASSNNRDYGYTF. As DNA, the CDR3 is TGTGCCAGCAGCAATAACAGGGACTATGGCTACACCTTC.

This clonotype was detected only a few times. The CDR3 DNA sequence: TGTGCCAGCAGCTTTACCGGCGCGGGGGGCTCCTACGAGCAGTACTTC. This codes for CASSFTGAGGSYEQYF. This rearrangement joins TRBV7-8 to TRBJ2-7, with TRBD2 identical over 8 bases. The trim removed 3 bases at V and 0 bases at J, leaving 7 bases unmatched. The CDR3 sequence is 16 residues long. Germline V CDR1 and CDR2: SGHVS, FQNEAQ.

This clonotype was observed many times. The V call is TRBV11-2, the J call TRBJ1-2; 7 bases agree with TRBD1. Germline values: CDR1 SGHAT, CDR2 FQNNGV. This CDR3 region has 14 residues. The J segment lost 8 bases and the V segment lost 3 bases, leaving 9 bases of the junction unmatched. CDR3 in DNA: TGTGCCAGCAGCTTGGAACAGGGGCGTGACGGCTACACCTTC. Protein: CASSLEQGRDGYTF.

This clonotype was seen a handful of times. The chain links TRBV3-1 to TRBJ1-2; D call uncertain. The CDR3 contains 14 residues. Germline CDR1 and CDR2: LGHDT and YNNKEL (reference sequence). V was cut by 0 bases and J by 5 bases, with 10 bases left in between. CDR3 DNA: TGTGCCAGCAGCCAAGATCAGGCCGGATATGGCTACACCTTC. This codes for CASSQDQAGYGYTF.

V and J are TRBV6-5 and TRBJ2-1, with 8 positions matching TRBD1. The J segment lost 4 bases and the V segment lost 6 bases, leaving 8 bases of the junction unmatched. The CDR3 has 15 amino acids. Germline V gives CDR1 MNHEY, CDR2 SVGAGI. The DNA for the CDR3 is TGTGCCAGCAGCCACGGACAGGGCAGGTACAATGAGCAGTTCTTC. It codes for CASSHGQGRYNEQFF.

About this clonotype: A much larger clone lies a single base off, so this may be a read error. The chain links TRBV2 to TRBJ2-7; unclear D gene. The CDR3 totals 13 residues. Per the germline V gene, CDR1 is SNHLY and CDR2 is FYNNEI. Trimming took off 4 bases at V and 0 bases at J, with 7 bases between the two ends. The CDR3 protein is CASSAELSYEQYF. CDR3 bases: TGTGCCAGCAGTGCGGAACTCTCCTACGAGCAGTACTTC.

There are many counts of this clonotype. The J gene is TRBJ2-3, the V gene TRBV7-9; a possible D gene is TRBD1 (6 bases). The germline gives CDR1 SEHNR, CDR2 FQNEAQ (reference sequence). V lost 6 bases to trimming and J lost 0 bases, with 13 bases between them. This CDR3 has 15 amino acids. This CDR3 reads CASSLAGASTDTQYF. CDR3 bases: TGTGCCAGCAGTTTGGCAGGGGCTAGCACAGATACGCAGTATTTT.

The genes are TRBV5-1 and TRBJ2-7, with D perhaps TRBD1 or TRBD2 (5 bases each). The V end was cut by 4 bases, the J end by 1 base, with 15 bases between. The V gene's germline CDR1 is SGHRS and CDR2 YFSETQ. The CDR3 contains 15 residues. This CDR3 reads CASSPHTGTSYEQYF. The CDR3 bases are TGCGCCAGCAGCCCTCATACCGGGACGTCCTACGAGCAGTACTTC.